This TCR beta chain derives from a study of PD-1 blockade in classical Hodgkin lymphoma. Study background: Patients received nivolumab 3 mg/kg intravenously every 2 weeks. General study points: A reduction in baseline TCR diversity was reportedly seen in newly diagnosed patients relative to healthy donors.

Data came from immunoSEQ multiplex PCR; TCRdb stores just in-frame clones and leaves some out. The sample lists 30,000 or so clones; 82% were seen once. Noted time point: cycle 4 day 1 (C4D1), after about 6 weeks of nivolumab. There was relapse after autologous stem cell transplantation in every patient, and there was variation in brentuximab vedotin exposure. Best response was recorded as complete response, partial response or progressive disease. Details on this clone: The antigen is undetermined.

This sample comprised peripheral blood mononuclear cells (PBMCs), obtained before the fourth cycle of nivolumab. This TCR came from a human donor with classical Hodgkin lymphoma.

CDR3 coding DNA: TGTGCCAGCAGTGGATCGAGCAGGGGGATGGGGCATGAGCAGTTCTTC. Its protein is CASSGSSRGMGHEQFF. This chain uses TRBV6-1 with TRBJ2-1, with TRBD1 identical over 7 bases. The CDR3 loop spans 16 amino acids. Germline CDR1 is MNHNS and CDR2 is SASEGT. The V and J ends lost 4 bases and 8 bases, in that order; junction bases with no gene match: 14.